This T cell receptor (beta chain) originates from a study of T-cell reconstitution after alpha-beta-depleted transplantation in children. Many counts were recorded for this clonotype. CDR3 length: 14 residues. Unmatched junction bases numbered 8, after V lost 6 bases and J lost 4 bases. From germline, CDR1 is DFQATT and CDR2 SNEGSKA (reference sequence). Unique molecular identifiers were built into the TCRbeta library. TCRdb fed the PCR reads into MiXCR, producing one record per CDR3 protein. The table lists 300,000 to 400,000 distinct CDR3 sequences, about 14% of them singletons, with 4.3% in the top ten.

The sequenced sample was PBMCs, obtained from the stem cell graft. This chain links TRBV20-1 with TRBJ2-3, with 9 nucleotides matching TRBD2. The TCR comes from a human donor who donated a stem cell graft to a child with Fanconi anemia. CDR3 bases: TGCAGTGCAATGGAGCGGGGGGTGGCAGATACGCAGTATTTT. Its translation is CSAMERGVADTQYF.